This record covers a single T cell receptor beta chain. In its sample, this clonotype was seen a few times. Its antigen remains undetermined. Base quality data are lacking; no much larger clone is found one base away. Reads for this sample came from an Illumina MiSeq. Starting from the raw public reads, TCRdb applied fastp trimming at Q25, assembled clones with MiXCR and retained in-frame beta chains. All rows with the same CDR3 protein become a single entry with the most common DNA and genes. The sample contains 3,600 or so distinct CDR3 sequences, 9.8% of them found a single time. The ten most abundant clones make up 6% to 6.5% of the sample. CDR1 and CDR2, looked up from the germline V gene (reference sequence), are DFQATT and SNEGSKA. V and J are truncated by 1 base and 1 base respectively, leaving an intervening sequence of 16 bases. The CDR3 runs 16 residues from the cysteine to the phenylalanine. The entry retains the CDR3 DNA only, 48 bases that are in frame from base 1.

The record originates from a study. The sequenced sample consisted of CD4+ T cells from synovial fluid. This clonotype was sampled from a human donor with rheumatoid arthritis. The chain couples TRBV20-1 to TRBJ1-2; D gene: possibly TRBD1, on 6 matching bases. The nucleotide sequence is TGCAGTGCTAGAGCCCAACAGGGTCAGCATAACTATGGCTACACCTTC. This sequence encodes CSARAQQGQHNYGYTF.